What follows are 15 T cell receptor beta chains derived from one specimen sequenced in a study of T-cell memory formation after mild COVID-19. Each CDR3 protein gets one entry after TCRdb re-called the 5' RACE reads with MiXCR. The table lists a few hundred thousand distinct CDR3 sequences, under 20% of them singletons, with approximately 23% in the top ten. Input material: PBMCs or a T cell subset sorted from them (not recorded which). These receptors were obtained from a man younger than 35 who had mild COVID-19 (a few samples of this study predate the infection). Cell type and time point are not known.

This clonotype has only a few counts. The rearrangement uses TRBV11-3 and TRBJ2-5, with a tentative D call TRBD2 (7 bases). Per germline, CDR1 SGHNT and CDR2 YENEEA. The length of the CDR3 is 16 residues. V was cut by 5 bases and J by 5 bases, with 21 bases left in between. DNA for the CDR3: TGTGCCAGCAGCCCAGGGGAGGGTTTCTCGTGGGAGACCCAGTACTTC. Protein product: CASSPGEGFSWETQYF.

The chain recombines TRBV6-1 with TRBJ2-5; tentative D call: TRBD2 (6 bases). The germline V and J ends were trimmed by 8 bases and 5 bases, with 18 bases remaining between them. The CDR3 extends over 14 amino acids. Germline loops: CDR1 MNHNS, CDR2 SASEGT. The CDR3 bases are TGTGCCAGCCAGCTGGAACTAGCTCGGGAGACCCAGTACTTC. Its translation is CASQLELARETQYF.

This clonotype turned up a few times. The CDR3 DNA reads TGTGCCAGCTCATCAGTGAACACTGAAGCTTTCTTT. Its protein product is CASSSVNTEAFF. This sequence joins TRBV18 and TRBJ1-1, with D unresolved. The V end was cut by 5 bases, the J end by 0 bases, with 4 bases between. The CDR3 extends over 12 amino acids. Germline CDR1 reads KGHSH; CDR2 reads LQKENI.

This clonotype was counted between two and nine times. The chain carries TRBV3-1 and TRBJ1-5; tentative D call: TRBD1 (6 bases). This CDR3 region has 16 residues. CDR1 is LGHDT, CDR2 YNNKEL, per germline (reference sequence). V was clipped by 2 bases and J by 1 base, with 12 bases between them. CDR3 DNA: TGTGCCAGCAGCCAACAAGGGGGTTTGAGCAATCAGCCCCAGCATTTT. It codes for CASSQQGGLSNQPQHF.

CDR3 in amino acids: CASSLLQGTTDTQYF. CDR3 nucleotides: TGCGCCAGCAGCTTGTTGCAGGGGACCACAGATACGCAGTATTTT. The chain has TRBV5-1 and TRBJ2-3; TRBD1 is a possible D gene (6 bases). Germline CDR1 reads SGHRS; CDR2 reads YFSETQ. The CDR3 runs to 15 residues. V lost 1 base, J lost 2 bases, and 11 bases lay in between. The full variable domain, with the rest looked up from reference TRBV5-1 and TRBJ2-3, is KAGVTQTPRYLIKTRGQQVTLSCSPISGHRSVSWYQQTPGQGLQFLFEYFSETQRNKGNFPGRFSGRQFSNSRSEMNVSTLELGDSALYLCASSLLQGTTDTQYFGPGTRLTVL.

The chain couples TRBV4-1 to TRBJ1-3; unclear D gene. The CDR3 is 17 amino acids. Germline V gene sequence: CDR1 MGHRA, CDR2 YSYEKL. Trimming removed 2 bases at V and 0 bases at J, with 14 bases between. This chain's CDR3 is CASSQQRNRPSGNTIYF. CDR3 sequence (DNA): TGCGCCAGCAGCCAACAACGAAACAGACCCTCTGGAAACACCATATATTTT.

The gene calls are TRBV30 and TRBJ1-2; D is ambiguous. The ends were cut back, 0 bases at V and 4 bases at J, with 3 bases in the middle. Germline V gives CDR1 GTSNPN, CDR2 SVGIG (reference sequence). This CDR3 contains 11 residues. CDR3 nucleotide sequence: TGTGCCTGGAGTGTTCTCTATGGCTACACCTTC. Residues: CAWSVLYGYTF.

The chain uses TRBV18 and TRBJ1-5; possibly TRBD1 for D (5 bases). V gave up 4 bases and J gave up 1 base, with 14 bases separating them. The length of the CDR3 is 16 residues. Germline assignment: CDR1 KGHSH and CDR2 LQKENI. The CDR3 sequence: CASSRGGAFSNQPQHF. CDR3 DNA sequence: TGTGCCAGCTCACGCGGCGGGGCTTTCAGCAATCAGCCCCAGCATTTT.

The chain joins TRBV18 to TRBJ1-1; D uncertain. Between the trimmed V and J ends, which lost 5 bases and 3 bases, there was a span of 13 bases. Germline loops: CDR1 KGHSH, CDR2 LQKENI. The CDR3 has 14 amino acids. The CDR3 region is CASSLQKADTEAFF. For the CDR3, the DNA is TGTGCCAGCTCATTACAAAAGGCAGACACTGAAGCTTTCTTT.

This chain uses TRBV4-1 with TRBJ2-7; D not resolved. This CDR3 has 16 residues. CDR1 is MGHRA and CDR2 is YSYEKL in the germline V gene. V lost 0 bases to trimming and J lost 0 bases, with 12 bases between them. CDR3 residues: CASSQESRASSYEQYF. The CDR3 region has the DNA TGCGCCAGCAGCCAAGAATCAAGGGCATCCTCCTACGAGCAGTACTTC.

This clonotype was observed at least ten times. The chain is built from TRBV7-2 and TRBJ2-3; TRBD2 matches at 10 bases. The CDR3 sequence is 15 residues long. J was trimmed by 5 bases and V by 4 bases; bases with no gene match: 6. Germline V CDR1 and CDR2: SGHTA, FQGNSA. CDR3 amino acids: CASSSRQRGGDTQYF. DNA for the CDR3: TGTGCCAGCAGCTCCCGCCAGCGGGGGGGAGATACGCAGTATTTT.

The chain recombines TRBV6-6 with TRBJ2-3; maybe TRBD1 (7 bases). The ends were cut back, 5 bases at V and 4 bases at J, with 16 bases in the middle. The CDR3 runs to 15 residues. In germline, CDR1 is MNHNY, CDR2 SVGAGI (reference sequence). The CDR3 nucleotides read TGTGCCAGCAGTCGACAGGGAGGTGTCGCAGATACGCAGTATTTT. The encoded protein is CASSRQGGVADTQYF.

The chain is built from TRBV9 and TRBJ1-1; tentatively, D is TRBD1 (5 bases). CDR1 SGDLS and CDR2 YYNGEE come from the germline V gene. CDR3 length equals 16 residues. V lost 0 bases, J lost 5 bases, and 17 bases lay in between. The DNA of the CDR3 is TGTGCCAGCAGCGTAGGCCCCTCCGGGGGGGGTACTGAAGCTTTCTTT. Translation gives CASSVGPSGGGTEAFF.

The chain employs TRBV6-1 and TRBJ1-6; D gene unclear. Per the germline V gene, CDR1 is MNHNS and CDR2 is SASEGT. The CDR3 sequence is 10 residues long. With 10 bases removed from V and 9 bases from J, the gap between germline ends came to 7 bases. Written as DNA, the CDR3 is TGTGCCACGTCCGGTTCACCCCTCCACTTT. Amino acids: CATSGSPLHF.

Ten or more counts support this clonotype. The rearrangement links TRBV12-3 or TRBV12-4 to TRBJ2-4; 8 positions agree with TRBD1. V was pared by 6 bases and J by 1 base, with 5 bases of the junction left unmatched. The CDR3 consists of 15 residues. The CDR3 loop is CASRWTGIAKNIQYF. CDR3 bases: TGTGCCAGCAGATGGACAGGGATTGCCAAAAACATTCAGTACTTC.